This TCR beta chain was identified in a study of blood T cell repertoires in COVID-19. Study information: Donors in the United States, Italy and Spain gave samples during acute or convalescent COVID-19. PBMCs, B-cell-depleted T cells, or T cells provided the cDNA or gDNA that made up the material.

Germline V gene sequence: CDR1 MDHEN, CDR2 SYDVKM. This CDR3 contains 12 residues. V lost 5 bases and J lost 6, with 8 bases in between. This clone occurred many times. In the same sample, other DNA sequences code for this CDR3. In the source study's methods: Estimates of nucleated cell counts were drawn from the amplification of reference gene primers. Method: immunoSEQ multiplex PCR; TCRdb's copy keeps in-frame clones and lacks some. V, J and clone size reflect that table, while D and trimming were determined from the DNA. The sample holds about 210,000 clones, 80% to 90% seen once. This sequence joins TRBV28 and TRBJ2-1, with D maybe TRBD2 (5 bases). Material: peripheral blood. This receptor was taken from a woman aged 45-65 years with acute or convalescent COVID-19. This CDR3 reads CASSPGVNEQFF. For the CDR3, the DNA is TGTGCCAGCAGTCCCGGGGTCAATGAGCAGTTCTTC.